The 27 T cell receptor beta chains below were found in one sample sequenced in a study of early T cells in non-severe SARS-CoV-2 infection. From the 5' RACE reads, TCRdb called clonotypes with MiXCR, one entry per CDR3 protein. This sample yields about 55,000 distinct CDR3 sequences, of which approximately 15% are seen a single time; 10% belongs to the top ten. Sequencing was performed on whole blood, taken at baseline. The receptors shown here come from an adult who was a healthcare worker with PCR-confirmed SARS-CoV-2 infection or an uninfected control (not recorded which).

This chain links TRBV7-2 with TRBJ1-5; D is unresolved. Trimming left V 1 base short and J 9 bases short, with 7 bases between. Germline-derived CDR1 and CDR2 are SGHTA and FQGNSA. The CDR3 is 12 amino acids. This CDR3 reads CASSLEVGPQHF. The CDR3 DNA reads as TGTGCCAGCAGCTTAGAAGTTGGGCCCCAGCATTTT.

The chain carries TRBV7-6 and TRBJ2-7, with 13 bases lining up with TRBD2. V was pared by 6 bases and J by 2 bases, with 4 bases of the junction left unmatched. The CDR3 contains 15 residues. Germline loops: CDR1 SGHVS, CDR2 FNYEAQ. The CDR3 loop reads CASSFGLAGAYEQYF. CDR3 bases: TGTGCCAGCAGTTTTGGACTAGCGGGAGCCTACGAGCAGTACTTC.

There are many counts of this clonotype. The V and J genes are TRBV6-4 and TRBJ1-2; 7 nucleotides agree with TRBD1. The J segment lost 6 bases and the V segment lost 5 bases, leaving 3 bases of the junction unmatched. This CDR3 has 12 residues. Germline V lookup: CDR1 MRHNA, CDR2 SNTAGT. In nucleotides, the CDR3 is TGTGCCAGCAGTAAGACAGGGAATGGCTACACCTTC. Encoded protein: CASSKTGNGYTF.

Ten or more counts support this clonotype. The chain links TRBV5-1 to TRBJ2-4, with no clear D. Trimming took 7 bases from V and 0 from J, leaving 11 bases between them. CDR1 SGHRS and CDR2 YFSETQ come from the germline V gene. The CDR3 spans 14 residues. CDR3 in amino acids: CASRTDQAKNIQYF. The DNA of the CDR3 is TGCGCCAGCCGCACAGACCAAGCCAAAAACATTCAGTACTTC.

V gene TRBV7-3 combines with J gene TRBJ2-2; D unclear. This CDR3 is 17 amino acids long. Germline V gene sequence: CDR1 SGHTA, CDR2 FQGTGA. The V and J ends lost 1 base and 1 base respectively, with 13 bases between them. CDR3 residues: CASSLSSGAQNTGELFF. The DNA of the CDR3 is TGTGCCAGCAGCTTAAGTTCCGGAGCCCAGAACACCGGGGAGCTGTTTTTT.

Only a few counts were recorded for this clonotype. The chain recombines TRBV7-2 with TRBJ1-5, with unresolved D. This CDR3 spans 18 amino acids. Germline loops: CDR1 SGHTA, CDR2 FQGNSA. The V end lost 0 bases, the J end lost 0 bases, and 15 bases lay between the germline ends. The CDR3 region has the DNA TGTGCCAGCAGCTTAGCGGCCACGGTTGGATATAGCAATCAGCCCCAGCATTTT. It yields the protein CASSLAATVGYSNQPQHF.

DNA of the CDR3: TGTTCGGCGCGGGAGGGCCTGGACGAGCAGTACTTC. Translating it yields CSAREGLDEQYF. The V and J genes are TRBV28 and TRBJ2-7, with 9 bases matching TRBD2. The germline V gene encodes CDR1 MDHEN and CDR2 SYDVKM. CDR3 length: 12 amino acids. The whole variable domain, remainder taken from reference TRBV28 and TRBJ2-7, is DVKVTQSSRYLVKRTGEKVFLECVQDMDHENMFWYRQDPGLGLRLIYFSYDVKMKEKGDIPEGYSVSREKKERFSLILESASTNQTSMYLCSAREGLDEQYFGPGTRLTVT.

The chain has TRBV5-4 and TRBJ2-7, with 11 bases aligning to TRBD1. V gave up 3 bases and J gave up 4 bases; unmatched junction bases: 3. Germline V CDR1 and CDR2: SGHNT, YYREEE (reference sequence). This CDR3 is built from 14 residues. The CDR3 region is CASSWDRGAYEQYF. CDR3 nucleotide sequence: TGTGCCAGCAGCTGGGACAGGGGGGCATACGAGCAGTACTTC.

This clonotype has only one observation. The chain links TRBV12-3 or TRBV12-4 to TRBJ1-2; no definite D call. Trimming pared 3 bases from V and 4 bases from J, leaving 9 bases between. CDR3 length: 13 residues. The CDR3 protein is CASSLSVVYGYTF. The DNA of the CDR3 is TGTGCCAGCAGTTTGTCAGTAGTCTATGGCTACACCTTC.

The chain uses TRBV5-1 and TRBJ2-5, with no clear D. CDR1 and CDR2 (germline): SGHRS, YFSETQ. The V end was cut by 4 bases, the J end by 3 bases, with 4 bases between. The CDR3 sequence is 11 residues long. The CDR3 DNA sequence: TGCGCCAGCAGCGGAGAAGAGACCCAGTACTTC. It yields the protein CASSGEETQYF.

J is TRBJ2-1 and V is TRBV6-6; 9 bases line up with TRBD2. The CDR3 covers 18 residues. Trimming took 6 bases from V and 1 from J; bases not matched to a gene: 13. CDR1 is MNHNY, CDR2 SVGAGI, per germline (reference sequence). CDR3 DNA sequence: TGTGCCAGCAGCCCCCCCAAAGCGGGGGGCCGATCCTACAATGAGCAGTTCTTC. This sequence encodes CASSPPKAGGRSYNEQFF.

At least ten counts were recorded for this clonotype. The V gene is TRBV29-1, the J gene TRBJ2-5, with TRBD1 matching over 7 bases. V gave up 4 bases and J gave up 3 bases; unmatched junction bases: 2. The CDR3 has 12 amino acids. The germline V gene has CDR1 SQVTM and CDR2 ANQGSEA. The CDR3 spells CSVVRGKETQYF. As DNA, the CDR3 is TGCAGCGTTGTCAGGGGGAAAGAGACCCAGTACTTC.

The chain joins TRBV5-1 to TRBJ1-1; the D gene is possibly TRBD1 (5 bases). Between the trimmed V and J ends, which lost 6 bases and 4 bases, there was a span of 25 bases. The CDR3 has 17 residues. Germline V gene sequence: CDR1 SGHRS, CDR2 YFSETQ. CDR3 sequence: CASKPTDLRGPGTEAFF. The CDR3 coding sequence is TGCGCCAGCAAACCTACTGATCTAAGGGGCCCTGGCACTGAAGCTTTCTTT. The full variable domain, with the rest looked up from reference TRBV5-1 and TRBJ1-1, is KAGVTQTPRYLIKTRGQQVTLSCSPISGHRSVSWYQQTPGQGLQFLFEYFSETQRNKGNFPGRFSGRQFSNSRSEMNVSTLELGDSALYLCASKPTDLRGPGTEAFFGQGTRLTVV.

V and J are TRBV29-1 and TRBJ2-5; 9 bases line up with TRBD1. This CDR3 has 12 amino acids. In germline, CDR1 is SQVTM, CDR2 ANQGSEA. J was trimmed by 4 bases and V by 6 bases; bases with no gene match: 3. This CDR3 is CSVGTGRETQYF. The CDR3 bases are TGCAGCGTGGGGACAGGGCGAGAGACCCAGTACTTC.

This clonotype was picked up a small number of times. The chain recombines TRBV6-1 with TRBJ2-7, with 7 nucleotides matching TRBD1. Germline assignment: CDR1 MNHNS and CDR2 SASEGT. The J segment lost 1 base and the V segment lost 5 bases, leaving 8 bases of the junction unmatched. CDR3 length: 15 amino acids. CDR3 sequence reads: CASSPRGTSSYEQYF. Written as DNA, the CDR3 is TGTGCCAGCAGTCCCAGGGGGACCTCTTCCTACGAGCAGTACTTC.

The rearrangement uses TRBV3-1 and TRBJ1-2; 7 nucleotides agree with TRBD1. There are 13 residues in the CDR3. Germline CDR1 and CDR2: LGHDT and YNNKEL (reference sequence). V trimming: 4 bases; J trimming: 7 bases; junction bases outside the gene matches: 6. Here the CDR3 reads CASSPPQGGGYTF. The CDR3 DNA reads TGTGCCAGCAGCCCTCCCCAGGGGGGTGGCTACACCTTC.

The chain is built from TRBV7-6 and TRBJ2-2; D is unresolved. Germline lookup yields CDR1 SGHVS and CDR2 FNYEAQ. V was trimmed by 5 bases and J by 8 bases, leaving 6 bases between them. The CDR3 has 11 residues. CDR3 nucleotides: TGTGCCAGCAGCAGTGTGGGGGAGCTGTTTTTT. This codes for CASSSVGELFF.

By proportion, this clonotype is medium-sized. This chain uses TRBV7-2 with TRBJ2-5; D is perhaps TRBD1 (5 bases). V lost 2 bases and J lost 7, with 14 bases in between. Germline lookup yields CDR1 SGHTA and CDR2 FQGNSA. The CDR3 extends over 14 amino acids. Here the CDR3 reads CASSLNRPQGTQYF. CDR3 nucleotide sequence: TGTGCCAGCAGCTTAAACCGCCCCCAGGGGACCCAGTACTTC.

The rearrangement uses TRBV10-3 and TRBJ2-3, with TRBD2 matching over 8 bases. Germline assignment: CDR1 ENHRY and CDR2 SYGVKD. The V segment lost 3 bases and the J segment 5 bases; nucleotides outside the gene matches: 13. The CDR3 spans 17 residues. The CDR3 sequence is CAISDFYGRARVDTQYF. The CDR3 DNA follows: TGTGCCATCAGTGACTTTTACGGGAGGGCCAGAGTAGATACGCAGTATTTT.

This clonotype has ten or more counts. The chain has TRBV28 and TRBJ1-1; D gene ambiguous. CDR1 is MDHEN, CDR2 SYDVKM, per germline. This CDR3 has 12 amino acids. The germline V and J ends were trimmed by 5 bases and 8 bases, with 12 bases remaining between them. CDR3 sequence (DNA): TGTGCCAGCAGTCGCTCTCGGGTCGAAGCTTTCTTT. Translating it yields CASSRSRVEAFF.

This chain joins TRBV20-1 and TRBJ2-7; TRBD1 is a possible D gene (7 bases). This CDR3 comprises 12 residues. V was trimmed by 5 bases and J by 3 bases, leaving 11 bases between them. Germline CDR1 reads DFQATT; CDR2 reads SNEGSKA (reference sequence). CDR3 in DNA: TGCAGTGCTTGGAGGGGGCGCTACGAGCAGTACTTC. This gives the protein CSAWRGRYEQYF.

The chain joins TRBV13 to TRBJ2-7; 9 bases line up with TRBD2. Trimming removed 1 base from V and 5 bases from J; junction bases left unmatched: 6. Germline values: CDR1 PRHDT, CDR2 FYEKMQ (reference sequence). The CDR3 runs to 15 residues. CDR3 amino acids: CASSLAREGPNEQYF. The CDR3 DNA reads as TGTGCCAGCAGCTTAGCGCGGGAGGGACCCAACGAGCAGTACTTC.

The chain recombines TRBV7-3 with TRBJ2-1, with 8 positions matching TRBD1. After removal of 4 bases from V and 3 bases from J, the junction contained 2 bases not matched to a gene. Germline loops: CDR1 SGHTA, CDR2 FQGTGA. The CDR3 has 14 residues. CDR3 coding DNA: TGTGCCAGCAGCTCAGGGGGCAGCTACAATGAGCAGTTCTTC. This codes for CASSSGGSYNEQFF.

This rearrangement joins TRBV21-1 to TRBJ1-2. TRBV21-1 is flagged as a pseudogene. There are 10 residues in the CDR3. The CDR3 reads CASCIYGYTF. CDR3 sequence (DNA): TGTGCCAGCTGCATCTATGGCTACACCTTC.

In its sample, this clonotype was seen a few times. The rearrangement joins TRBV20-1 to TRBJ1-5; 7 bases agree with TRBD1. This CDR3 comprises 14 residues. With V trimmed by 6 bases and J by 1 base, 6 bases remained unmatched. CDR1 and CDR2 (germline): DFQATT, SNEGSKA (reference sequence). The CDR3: CSAGQASSNQPQHF. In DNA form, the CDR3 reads TGCAGTGCCGGACAGGCCTCGAGCAATCAGCCCCAGCATTTT.

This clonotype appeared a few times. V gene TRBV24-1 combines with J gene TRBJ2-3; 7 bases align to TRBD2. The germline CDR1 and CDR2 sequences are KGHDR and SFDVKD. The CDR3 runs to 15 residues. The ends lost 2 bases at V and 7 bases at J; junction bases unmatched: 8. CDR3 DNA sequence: TGTGCCACCAGTGATTGGGCTAGCGGTACGAATACGCAGTATTTT. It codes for CATSDWASGTNTQYF.

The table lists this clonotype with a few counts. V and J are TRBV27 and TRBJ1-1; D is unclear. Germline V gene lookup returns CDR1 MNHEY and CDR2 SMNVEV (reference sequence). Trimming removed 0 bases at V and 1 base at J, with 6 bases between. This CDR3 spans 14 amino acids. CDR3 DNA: TGTGCCAGCAGTTTATCGGGCCAGAACACTGAAGCTTTCTTT. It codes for CASSLSGQNTEAFF.